The clone carrying this T cell receptor beta chain has at least ten counts. This specimen comes from a study of early T cells in non-severe SARS-CoV-2 infection. Germline values: CDR1 DFQATT, CDR2 SNEGSKA (reference sequence). This CDR3 is 15 amino acids long. The V end lost 0 bases, the J end lost 0 bases, and 9 bases lay between the germline ends. Unique molecular identifier tags were affixed to discrete cDNA molecules. TCRdb ran MiXCR on the 5' RACE reads and lists one entry per CDR3 protein. The data contain some 91,000 distinct CDR3 sequences, under 15% of them seen just once; the ten biggest clones take up 2% to 2.5%.

This receptor was identified in an adult who was a healthcare worker with PCR-confirmed SARS-CoV-2 infection or an uninfected control (not recorded which). The genes are TRBV20-1 and TRBJ2-4, with D maybe TRBD1 (6 bases). Material for sequencing was whole blood. The CDR3 nucleotides are TGCAGTGCTAGAGAACCAGGGGTAGCCAAAAACATTCAGTACTTC. Amino acids: CSAREPGVAKNIQYF.